This paragraph reports one T cell receptor beta chain. Its antigen remains unknown. V lost 0 bases, J lost 4 bases, and 10 bases lay in between. CDR3 size: 15 residues. CDR1 and CDR2 from the germline V gene are ENHRY and SYGVKD. Profiling of TCR beta VDJ combinations and CDR3 sequences used genomic DNA as template. TCRdb fed the reads into MiXCR, producing one record per CDR3 protein. The table shows 200,000 or so distinct CDR3 sequences, with around three fifths occurring only once. CD8+CD57+ cell expansion, shown by flow cytometry, had occurred in the patients selected for sequencing. The data stem from a study of CD8+CD57+ T cells in acquired aplastic anemia. Study-level information: Sorted CD4+ and CD8+ cells gave an average of around 3.3 ug of DNA. Study-wide points: Researchers report that 25 to 35 CD8+ CDR3 sequences appeared in both patients and controls.

The clonotype was recovered from a human donor with aplastic anemia. The V and J genes are TRBV10-3 and TRBJ2-1, with D maybe TRBD1 (5 bases). The specimen sequenced was sorted CD4+, CD8+, or CD8+CD57+ T cells (not recorded which) from PBMCs. CDR3: CAISESTASYNEQFF. The CDR3 DNA sequence: TGTGCCATCAGTGAGTCGACAGCTTCATACAATGAGCAGTTCTTC.